These 15 T cell receptor beta chains were all obtained from the same sample, sequenced in a study of TIL therapy for anti-PD-1-resistant metastatic lung cancer. Time point indicated: pre-treatment sample, taken before nivolumab and TIL therapy. This was the immunoSEQ v3 assay. Sequenced by immunoSEQ multiplex PCR; TCRdb stores in-frame clones only, minus some. The table shows about 59,000 clones, with roughly 70% occurring only once. This material consisted of blood, taken at baseline. The receptors derive from a person between 25 and 80 years old with non-small cell lung cancer.

This clone was observed a few times. The chain combines TRBV2 with TRBJ2-2; 10 nucleotides match TRBD1. Germline V gene lookup returns CDR1 SNHLY and CDR2 FYNNEI. The J segment lost 3 bases and the V segment lost 8 bases, leaving 9 bases of the junction unmatched. The CDR3 loop spans 16 amino acids. CDR3: CASRDDRGRYTGELFF. CDR3 nucleotide sequence: TGTGCCAGCCGGGATGACAGGGGGCGTTACACCGGGGAGCTGTTTTTT.

The gene calls are TRBV6-5 and TRBJ1-1; a possible D gene is TRBD1 (6 bases). This CDR3 is built from 14 residues. The V and J ends lost 6 bases and 0 bases respectively, with 11 bases between them. Germline values: CDR1 MNHEY, CDR2 SVGAGI. The CDR3 nucleotides are TGTGCCAGCAGCCCTGACAGGTTGAACACTGAAGCTTTCTTT. It translates to CASSPDRLNTEAFF.

The chain has TRBV7-6 and TRBJ1-1; no reliable D call. Trimming pared 1 base from V and 4 bases from J, leaving 16 bases between. CDR1 SGHVS and CDR2 FNYEAQ come from the germline V gene. The CDR3 has 16 amino acids. CDR3 amino acids: CASSLVAGLLSTEAFF. In DNA, the CDR3 is TGTGCCAGCAGCTTAGTAGCAGGATTGCTAAGCACTGAAGCTTTCTTT.

J is TRBJ1-2 and V is TRBV6-6; a possible D gene is TRBD1 (5 bases). The CDR3 has 13 residues. V was cut by 2 bases and J by 7 bases, with 11 bases left in between. Germline CDR1 reads MNHNY; CDR2 reads SVGAGI (reference sequence). CDR3 sequence: CASSYLAGSGYTF. As DNA, the CDR3 is TGTGCCAGCAGTTACCTCGCAGGGTCTGGCTACACCTTC.

The genes are TRBV18 and TRBJ1-1; D call uncertain. The CDR3 length is 15 residues. CDR1 and CDR2 (germline): KGHSH, LQKENI. Between the trimmed V and J ends, which lost 3 bases and 0 bases, there was a span of 11 bases. The CDR3 is CASSPSQALNTEAFF. The CDR3 DNA follows: TGTGCCAGCTCACCCAGCCAGGCCCTGAACACTGAAGCTTTCTTT. Full variable domain (outside the CDR3, taken from reference TRBV18 and TRBJ1-1): NAGVMQNPRHLVRRRGQEARLRCSPMKGHSHVYWYRQLPEEGLKFMVYLQKENIIDESGMPKERFSAEFPKEGPSILRIQQVVRGDSAAYFCASSPSQALNTEAFFGQGTRLTVV.

V usage is TRBV6-5 and J usage is TRBJ1-1; the match to TRBD1 covers 7 bases. V dropped 6 bases and J dropped 1; count of bases not matched to a gene: 2. The V gene's germline CDR1 is MNHEY and CDR2 SVGAGI. The CDR3 extends over 13 amino acids. Here the CDR3 DNA reads TGTGCCAGCAGCAACAGGGGGAACACTGAAGCTTTCTTT. Its protein is CASSNRGNTEAFF.

The rearrangement uses TRBV7-6 and TRBJ1-1, with D tentatively TRBD1 (5 bases). This CDR3 contains 15 residues. Between the trimmed V and J ends, which lost 2 bases and 0 bases, there was a span of 10 bases. The germline V gene encodes CDR1 SGHVS and CDR2 FNYEAQ. This chain's CDR3 is CASSLYRGMNTEAFF. CDR3 DNA: TGTGCCAGCAGCTTATACCGGGGGATGAACACTGAAGCTTTCTTT. The entire variable domain, with the rest obtained from reference TRBV7-6 and TRBJ1-1, is as follows: GAGVSQSPRYKVTKRGQDVALRCDPISGHVSLYWYRQALGQGPEFLTYFNYEAQQDKSGLPNDRFSAERPEGSISTLTIQRTEQRDSAMYRCASSLYRGMNTEAFFGQGTRLTVV.

This chain connects TRBV7-9 to TRBJ2-7; the match to TRBD1 covers 7 bases. The CDR3 is 16 amino acids. Germline CDR1 and CDR2: SEHNR and FQNEAQ (reference sequence). Trimming removed 0 bases from V and 1 base from J; junction bases left unmatched: 6. Here the CDR3 DNA reads TGTGCCAGCAGCTTAGCGGGACAGCACACATCCTACGAGCAGTACTTC. It yields the protein CASSLAGQHTSYEQYF.

The gene calls are TRBV9 and TRBJ2-5; TRBD1 or TRBD2 may be the D gene (6 bases each). The CDR3 covers 17 residues. The germline V and J ends were trimmed by 0 bases and 1 base, with 16 bases remaining between them. The germline V gene encodes CDR1 SGDLS and CDR2 YYNGEE. CDR3 region: CASSVGWGAPSQETQYF. As DNA, the CDR3 is TGTGCCAGCAGCGTAGGATGGGGGGCCCCTTCCCAAGAGACCCAGTACTTC.

This chain joins TRBV4-2 and TRBJ2-7, with D possibly TRBD1 on 5 matching bases. This CDR3 contains 12 residues. Looked up from germline, CDR1 is LGHNA and CDR2 is YNFKEQ. V lost 4 bases, J lost 4 bases, and 8 bases lay in between. The CDR3 sequence is CASSRAGYEQYF. The CDR3 DNA is TGTGCCAGCAGCCGGGCAGGGTACGAGCAGTACTTC.

The chain combines TRBV7-3 with TRBJ2-3; D not certain. V was shortened by 4 bases and J by 2 bases, with 7 bases between the two germline ends. Germline V gives CDR1 SGHTA, CDR2 FQGTGA. The CDR3 is 13 amino acids. The CDR3 is CASSWPNTDTQYF. In DNA, the CDR3 is TGTGCCAGCAGCTGGCCGAACACAGATACGCAGTATTTT.

This clone has a handful of counts. A junction boundary mismatches the germline segment, possibly from a read error. The V gene is TRBV28, the J gene TRBJ2-2; unclear D gene. Germline assignment: CDR1 MDHEN and CDR2 SYDVKM. The CDR3 covers 14 residues. DNA for the CDR3: TGTGCCAGCGGTTTAGCCTTGAGCACCGGGGAGCTGTTTTTT. It yields the protein CASGLALSTGELFF.

The CDR3 sequence: CSVLRVEQYF. DNA for the CDR3: TGCAGCGTTCTCAGGGTCGAGCAGTACTTC. The chain links TRBV29-1 to TRBJ2-7, with a weak D call TRBD1 (5 bases). This CDR3 is 10 amino acids long. CDR1 is SQVTM and CDR2 is ANQGSEA in the germline V gene. V was trimmed by 5 bases and J by 6 bases, leaving 8 bases between them.

The chain employs TRBV5-1 and TRBJ2-1; the D gene is possibly TRBD2 (5 bases). The CDR3 spans 16 residues. Trimming cost V 0 bases and J 4 bases, with 14 bases left between them. The germline V gene has CDR1 SGHRS and CDR2 YFSETQ. The CDR3 region is CASSLVGSGRYNEQFF. Written as DNA, the CDR3 is TGCGCCAGCAGCTTGGTCGGGTCGGGAAGGTACAATGAGCAGTTCTTC.

This clone was seen only a few times. The chain has TRBV28 and TRBJ1-2; D remains unclear. The CDR3 extends over 14 amino acids. Deletions cut 6 bases from V and 4 bases from J, with 15 bases between. Germline CDR1 MDHEN, CDR2 SYDVKM. For the CDR3, the DNA is TGTGCCAGCAGCTCCAGGTCAGCTAGCTATGGCTACACCTTC. Residues: CASSSRSASYGYTF.